Detailed here is one TCR beta chain. This specimen belongs to a study of response to subunit inactivated influenza vaccine. Germline values: CDR1 SGHTA, CDR2 FQGNSA. CDR3 size: 13 residues. After removal of 5 bases from V and 6 bases from J, the junction contained 7 bases not matched to a gene. TCRdb reanalysed the RT-PCR reads using MiXCR and keeps one entry per CDR3 protein. Of about 480,000 distinct CDR3 sequences in the sample, 25% were seen once. The TCR comes from a man over 45 who received an inactivated influenza vaccine. The source was CD4+ T cells sorted from PBMCs, collected 4 to 6 days after vaccination. The J gene is TRBJ2-7, the V gene TRBV7-2, with TRBD2 matching 7 bases. The CDR3 loop reads CASSPGGGGEQYF. Written as DNA, the CDR3 is TGTGCCAGCAGCCCGGGAGGAGGTGGCGAGCAGTACTTC.